Shown below are 7 T cell receptor beta chains from a single sample sequenced in a study of beta chain features in type 1 diabetes. Reverse transcribing all isolated RNA meant expressed TCRB transcripts were sequenced. The data were produced by immunoSEQ multiplex PCR, yet TCRdb's version contains in-frame clones alone and is incomplete. The table has about 320,000 clones, 12% to 15% seen once; the top ten hold roughly 6.7%. The sequenced sample consisted of central memory CD4+ T cells from blood. These receptors originate from a man between 25 and 39 years old in good health.

The chain has TRBV7-8 and TRBJ2-7, with D unclear. The V end was cut by 2 bases, the J end by 0 bases, with 5 bases between. The CDR3 length is 13 residues. Germline CDR1 and CDR2: SGHVS and FQNEAQ. CDR3 in DNA: TGTGCCAGCAGCTTAACAGACTCCTACGAGCAGTACGTC. Residues: CASSLTDSYEQYV.

This clone was observed a handful of times. The J gene is TRBJ2-2, the V gene TRBV5-4; D not resolved. The germline CDR1 and CDR2 sequences are SGHNT and YYREEE (reference sequence). The CDR3 is 16 amino acids. Trimming removed 0 bases at V and 0 bases at J, with 9 bases between. In nucleotides, the CDR3 is TGTGCCAGCAGCTTGGGCAGGCGATCGAACACCGGGGAGCTGTTTTTT. It specifies CASSLGRRSNTGELFF.

This chain links TRBV2 with TRBJ2-7; 11 nucleotides line up with TRBD2. The length of the CDR3 is 13 residues. Germline V gives CDR1 SNHLY, CDR2 FYNNEI. The trim removed 6 bases at V and 3 bases at J, leaving 1 base unmatched. CDR3 DNA sequence: TGTGCCAGCAGGACTAGCGGGATCTACGAGCAGTACGTC. The encoded protein is CASRTSGIYEQYV.

With respect to this clone: The same CDR3 also results from other DNA sequences found in this sample. The genes are TRBV29-1 and TRBJ1-3, with D unresolved. Germline CDR1 reads SQVTM; CDR2 reads ANQGSEA. The CDR3 covers 11 residues. The V end lost 7 bases, the J end lost 4 bases, and 8 bases lay between the germline ends. Written as DNA, the CDR3 is TGCAGCGCTAAAGAGGGAAACACCATATATTTT. Translating gives CSAKEGNTIYF.

This chain joins TRBV15 and TRBJ2-3, with 7 bases fitting TRBD1. The CDR3 has 16 amino acids. Losses at the gene ends were 0 bases for V and 2 bases for J; bases not matched to a gene: 5. Germline values: CDR1 LNHNV, CDR2 YYDKDF (reference sequence). In DNA, the CDR3 is TGTGCCACCAGCAGAGAAGCAGGGACAGTCACAGATACGCAGTATTTT. It specifies CATSREAGTVTDTQYF.

The sample holds a few counts of this clone. This sequence joins TRBV27 and TRBJ2-7; 9 nucleotides agree with TRBD1. The trim removed 3 bases at V and 2 bases at J, leaving 5 bases unmatched. CDR1 and CDR2 (germline): MNHEY, SMNVEV (reference sequence). The CDR3 extends over 15 amino acids. CDR3 in amino acids: CASSLGGQGTYEQYF. The DNA of the CDR3 is TGTGCCAGCAGTTTGGGGGGACAGGGCACCTACGAGCAGTACTTC.

This clone was picked up a small number of times. The chain links TRBV6-5 to TRBJ1-1, with a possible D match to TRBD1 (5 bases). V dropped 4 bases and J dropped 2 bases, with 11 bases sitting between them. This CDR3 spans 14 amino acids. The germline V gene encodes CDR1 MNHEY and CDR2 SVGAGI. The chain's CDR3 is CASSSDRSNTEAFF. The CDR3 DNA reads as TGTGCCAGCAGTTCCGACAGATCTAACACTGAAGCTTTCTTT.